The 30 T cell receptor beta chains below come from one sample, sequenced in a study of cytomegalovirus exposure and HLA in healthy donors. The primer mix had 60 Vbeta and 13 Jbeta primers. The table came from immunoSEQ multiplex PCR; TCRdb's copy has only in-frame clones and leaves some out. Here the sample spans about 150,000 clones, over 65% being singletons. Input material: PBMCs. The source of these receptors is a man aged 35 to 55 in good health and CMV-seropositive.

The CDR3 protein is CASSRSRTGVLDTQYF. The CDR3 DNA reads TGCGCCAGCAGCCGTTCACGGACAGGGGTTTTGGATACGCAGTATTTT. The J gene is TRBJ2-3, the V gene TRBV4-1, with TRBD1 identical over 9 bases. The ends lost 4 bases at V and 6 bases at J; junction bases unmatched: 11. CDR3 length: 16 amino acids. Germline values: CDR1 MGHRA, CDR2 YSYEKL.

The DNA for the CDR3 is TGTGCCACACAGGGCTCGCGGCAAGAGACCCAGTACTTC. Protein sequence: CATQGSRQETQYF. V gene TRBV19 combines with J gene TRBJ2-5; TRBD1 is a possible D gene (6 bases). The CDR3 is 13 residues long. The germline V gene encodes CDR1 LNHDA and CDR2 SQIVND (reference sequence). Trimming took 10 bases from V and 2 from J, leaving 14 bases between them.

The chain employs TRBV7-2 and TRBJ2-1; D perhaps matches TRBD2 (6 bases). Germline CDR1 and CDR2: SGHTA and FQGNSA. The ends were cut back, 6 bases at V and 0 bases at J, with 12 bases in the middle. The CDR3 runs to 15 residues. The CDR3 coding sequence is TGTGCCAGCAGTCGTAGCGGAAGCTCCTACAATGAGCAGTTCTTC. It translates to CASSRSGSSYNEQFF.

This clone was detected once. The chain carries TRBV19 and TRBJ1-1, with 8 positions matching TRBD1. Germline-derived CDR1 and CDR2 are LNHDA and SQIVND (reference sequence). Trimming took 7 bases from V and 5 from J; bases not matched to a gene: 9. The CDR3 runs to 14 residues. The DNA for the CDR3 is TGTGCCAGTACCTCCAGGGGGCTCGAGACTGAAGCTTTCTTT. It translates to CASTSRGLETEAFF.

The V and J genes are TRBV2 and TRBJ1-1; D is possibly TRBD1 (5 bases). The CDR3 loop spans 15 amino acids. Germline CDR1 SNHLY, CDR2 FYNNEI. The V end was cut by 3 bases, the J end by 5 bases, with 16 bases between. The CDR3 coding sequence is TGTGCCAGCAGTGACTCTTTGGGGGGTAGGACTGAAGCTTTCTTT. This codes for CASSDSLGGRTEAFF.

The CDR3: CASSPSRQGINTEAFF. CDR3 in DNA: TGTGCCAGCAGCCCATCGAGACAGGGTATAAACACTGAAGCTTTCTTT. This chain joins TRBV5-4 and TRBJ1-1; the match to TRBD1 covers 7 bases. The CDR3 runs 16 residues. The junction had 11 bases not matched to a gene; V was cut back by 4 bases and J by 2 bases. Germline CDR1 is SGHNT and CDR2 is YYREEE (reference sequence).

This chain links TRBV6-1 with TRBJ2-7; 9 bases match TRBD1. The junction had 4 bases not matched to a gene; V was cut back by 5 bases and J by 5 bases. Germline CDR1 MNHNS, CDR2 SASEGT. The CDR3 spans 13 residues. The chain's CDR3 is CASSLQGAHEQYF. The CDR3 DNA reads TGTGCCAGCAGTTTACAGGGGGCCCACGAGCAGTACTTC.

This chain links TRBV10-3 with TRBJ1-2; D ambiguous. The germline gives CDR1 ENHRY, CDR2 SYGVKD. The CDR3 loop spans 13 amino acids. The V and J ends lost 4 bases and 6 bases respectively, with 12 bases between them. This CDR3 reads CAISVQDQDGYTF. The CDR3 DNA is TGTGCCATCAGTGTGCAGGATCAAGATGGCTACACCTTC.

The chain recombines TRBV5-1 with TRBJ2-7; 14 bases line up with TRBD2. Per the germline V gene, CDR1 is SGHRS and CDR2 is YFSETQ. Germline trimming cut 4 bases from V and 4 bases from J; bases unmatched to any gene: 7. CDR3 length: 16 amino acids. In DNA form, the CDR3 reads TGCGCCAGCAGCACATCCGGGACTAGCGGGAGATACGAGCAGTACTTC. Translation gives CASSTSGTSGRYEQYF.

The rearrangement uses TRBV9 and TRBJ2-7; no firm D call. The CDR3 is made up of 15 amino acids. In germline, CDR1 is SGDLS, CDR2 YYNGEE. Trimming stripped 0 bases from V and 0 bases from J, with 10 bases between. CDR3 protein: CASSVEDSSSYEQYF. DNA for the CDR3: TGTGCCAGCAGCGTAGAAGACTCTAGCTCCTACGAGCAGTACTTC.

On this clone itself: This sample includes further DNA sequences coding for the same CDR3. The chain links TRBV11-2 to TRBJ1-2; D is uncertain. The CDR3 runs 14 residues. Between the trimmed V and J ends, which lost 0 bases and 5 bases, there was a span of 10 bases. The germline V gene has CDR1 SGHAT and CDR2 FQNNGV. The CDR3 spells CASSLDTQVYGYTF. The CDR3, as DNA: TGTGCCAGCAGCTTAGACACCCAGGTTTATGGCTACACCTTC.

This clone was picked up one time. The rearrangement joins TRBV7-2 to TRBJ2-3; 9 bases fit TRBD2. This CDR3 has 16 amino acids. J gave up 4 bases and V 2 bases, and 7 bases lay outside the gene matches. Per the germline V gene, CDR1 is SGHTA and CDR2 is FQGNSA. CDR3 coding DNA: TGTGCCAGCAGCTTAAAGGCGGGAGGGGGGGCAGATACGCAGTATTTT. Protein sequence: CASSLKAGGGADTQYF.

J is TRBJ1-2 and V is TRBV5-5, with a tentative D call TRBD1 (6 bases). The length of the CDR3 is 17 residues. Germline V CDR1 and CDR2: SGHKS, YYEKEE (reference sequence). The V gene lost 4 bases and the J gene lost 1 base, with 20 bases spanning the gap. CDR3 sequence: CASSPIPPGHRNYGYTF. CDR3 bases: TGTGCCAGCAGCCCGATTCCCCCGGGACACCGTAACTATGGCTACACCTTC. Supplemented by reference TRBV5-5 and TRBJ1-2, the full variable domain reads DAGVTQSPTHLIKTRGQQVTLRCSPISGHKSVSWYQQVLGQGPQFIFQYYEKEERGRGNFPDRFSARQFPNYSSELNVNALLLGDSALYLCASSPIPPGHRNYGYTFGSGTRLTVV.

This chain links TRBV4-3 with TRBJ2-7, with 12 bases aligning to TRBD2. The CDR3 is 15 amino acids. Germline trimming cut 2 bases from V and 3 bases from J; bases unmatched to any gene: 2. Per the germline V gene, CDR1 is LGHNA and CDR2 is YSLEER. Written as DNA, the CDR3 is TGCGCCAGCAGCCAACTAGCGGGAGGGATCTACGAGCAGTACTTC. Translated: CASSQLAGGIYEQYF.

The V and J genes are TRBV19 and TRBJ1-5; TRBD1 matches 7 bases. V shed 6 bases, J shed 8 bases, and the junction held 13 bases outside the gene matches. The CDR3 runs 15 residues. Germline V gene data show CDR1 as LNHDA and CDR2 as SQIVND (reference sequence). DNA for the CDR3: TGTGCCAGTAGCCCAGACAGGGCGGCCCGGGAGCCCCAGCATTTT. It translates to CASSPDRAAREPQHF.

The genes are TRBV10-3 and TRBJ2-1, with 8 nucleotides matching TRBD1. The CDR3 contains 13 residues. Germline trimming cut 7 bases from V and 5 bases from J; bases unmatched to any gene: 4. The germline CDR1 and CDR2 sequences are ENHRY and SYGVKD. In DNA, the CDR3 is TGTGCCATCACAGGGGGCCGACACAATGAGCAGTTCTTC. It specifies CAITGGRHNEQFF.

V usage is TRBV30 and J usage is TRBJ2-1, with TRBD2 matching over 9 bases. The CDR3 has 13 residues. V lost 1 base to trimming and J lost 10 bases; unmatched junction nucleotides: 5. Per germline, CDR1 GTSNPN and CDR2 SVGIG (reference sequence). The CDR3 DNA follows: TGTGCCTGGAGTGGCGGGAGGGCCCGAGAGCAGTTCTTC. It specifies CAWSGGRAREQFF.

V is TRBV6-1 and J is TRBJ2-5; D may be TRBD2 (5 bases). Germline lookup yields CDR1 MNHNS and CDR2 SASEGT. CDR3 length: 12 residues. The V and J ends lost 2 bases and 4 bases respectively, with 5 bases between them. CDR3 amino acids: CASSESGETQYF. Here the CDR3 DNA reads TGTGCCAGCAGTGAAAGCGGAGAGACCCAGTACTTC.

CDR3 sequence: CASSSRGGLASDTQYF. Here the CDR3 DNA reads TGTGCCAGCAGCTCTAGAGGGGGCCTAGCGTCGGATACGCAGTATTTT. The chain employs TRBV11-2 and TRBJ2-3, with D perhaps matching TRBD1 (7 bases). V lost 4 bases, J lost 6 bases, and 20 bases lay in between. This CDR3 contains 16 residues. From germline, CDR1 is SGHAT and CDR2 FQNNGV.

This chain joins TRBV11-3 and TRBJ2-1; D might be TRBD2 (5 bases). Germline values: CDR1 SGHNT, CDR2 YENEEA. V lost 5 bases and J 6 bases, leaving 8 bases between the germline ends. The CDR3 consists of 12 residues. CDR3 region: CASSESGNEQFF. In nucleotides, the CDR3 is TGTGCCAGCAGCGAGAGCGGCAATGAGCAGTTCTTC.

This chain uses TRBV20-1 with TRBJ2-7, with D perhaps matching TRBD1 (5 bases). V shed 6 bases and J shed 6 bases, with 12 bases lying between them. The germline gives CDR1 DFQATT, CDR2 SNEGSKA (reference sequence). CDR3 length: 11 residues. The CDR3 region has the DNA TGCAGTGCGGGCAGGGTGGGCGAGCAGTACTTC. Its translation is CSAGRVGEQYF.

The chain carries TRBV6-1 and TRBJ1-2; a weak D match, TRBD1 (5 bases). The germline CDR1 and CDR2 sequences are MNHNS and SASEGT. Trimming removed 4 bases at V and 2 bases at J, with 8 bases between. This CDR3 is built from 13 residues. CDR3 region: CASSVTENYGYTF. CDR3 nucleotides: TGTGCCAGCAGTGTGACAGAAAACTATGGCTACACCTTC.

As concerns this clone: Relative to the germline gene, one junction end is altered; a read error may explain this. The chain employs TRBV7-9 and TRBJ2-4; 8 nucleotides agree with TRBD1. This CDR3 contains 15 residues. CDR1 is SEHNR and CDR2 is FQNEAQ in the germline V gene (reference sequence). CDR3 sequence reads: CSSSSTQGAQNIQYF. In nucleotides, the CDR3 is TGTTCCAGCAGCTCCACCCAGGGGGCCCAAAACATTCAGTACTTC.

The sample holds a few counts of this clone. V is TRBV9 and J is TRBJ1-1, with D unresolved. CDR1 and CDR2 from the germline V gene are SGDLS and YYNGEE. V was pared by 0 bases and J by 4 bases, with 7 bases between. There are 13 residues in the CDR3. CDR3 amino acids: CASSVEPSTEAFF. As DNA, the CDR3 is TGTGCCAGCAGCGTAGAGCCGAGCACTGAAGCTTTCTTT.

With respect to this clone: The same CDR3 can be traced to other DNA sequences in this sample. The V and J genes are TRBV27 and TRBJ2-7; TRBD2 aligns across 11 bases. Unmatched junction bases numbered 2, after V lost 4 bases and J lost 3 bases. The length of the CDR3 is 14 residues. From germline, CDR1 is MNHEY and CDR2 SMNVEV (reference sequence). CDR3 sequence (DNA): TGTGCCAGCAGTTCGGGGACTAGCGGCTACGAGCAGTACTTC. As protein: CASSSGTSGYEQYF.

The J gene is TRBJ1-2, the V gene TRBV19; TRBD1 matches at 7 bases. The CDR3 is made up of 15 amino acids. The germline CDR1 and CDR2 sequences are LNHDA and SQIVND (reference sequence). The J segment lost 5 bases and the V segment lost 10 bases, leaving 16 bases of the junction unmatched. The CDR3 DNA follows: TGTGCCACCTCCCCGCGGGGACAGAGTAATTATGGCTACACCTTC. Protein: CATSPRGQSNYGYTF.

This clone was counted a few times. The V gene is TRBV4-1, the J gene TRBJ2-3, with TRBD2 matching over 15 bases. This CDR3 is 19 amino acids long. CDR1 MGHRA and CDR2 YSYEKL come from the germline V gene. Unmatched junction bases numbered 8, after V lost 0 bases and J lost 4 bases. CDR3 DNA sequence: TGCGCCAGCAGCCAAGACGGACTAGCGGGAGGGCCAGTGCCAGATACGCAGTATTTT. Residues: CASSQDGLAGGPVPDTQYF.

The chain recombines TRBV11-3 with TRBJ2-2; 11 bases fit TRBD2. The CDR3 is 16 amino acids. The junction had 3 bases not matched to a gene; V was cut back by 5 bases and J by 1 base. Germline CDR1 and CDR2: SGHNT and YENEEA. CDR3 sequence reads: CASSPGLAGNTGELFF. In nucleotides, the CDR3 is TGTGCCAGCAGCCCAGGACTAGCGGGGAACACCGGGGAGCTGTTTTTT.

This CDR3 is CASSPRLAVSYEQYF. In DNA, the CDR3 is TGTGCCAGCTCACCAAGGCTAGCGGTCTCCTACGAGCAGTACTTC. The rearrangement uses TRBV18 and TRBJ2-7; TRBD2 aligns across 7 bases. Germline lookup yields CDR1 KGHSH and CDR2 LQKENI. V shed 2 bases, J shed 0 bases, and the junction held 4 bases outside the gene matches. The CDR3 has 15 residues.

V usage is TRBV5-6 and J usage is TRBJ2-5, with 7 bases that match TRBD1. The end of the DNA fits TRBJ2-7 better, so the J call may be wrong. Germline V lookup: CDR1 SGHDT, CDR2 YYEEEE. This CDR3 has 13 residues. The CDR3 DNA follows: TGTGCCAGCAGCCACGGGACAGCCTACGAGCAGTACTTC. This gives the protein CASSHGTAYEQYF.